This TCR beta chain appears in the sequencing data of a study of regulatory T cells in long-lasting Graves disease. CDR3 regions were amplified by Arm-PCR using iRepertoire HTBI primers to build TCR beta libraries. TCRdb independently ran MiXCR on the multiplex PCR reads; one entry per CDR3 protein. The sample lists roughly 530,000 distinct CDR3 sequences, about 16% seen once, with 20% to 25% in the top ten. CDR1 and CDR2 (germline): MNHEY, SVGAGI. The CDR3 runs 15 residues. Trimming removed 1 base from V and 3 bases from J, with 12 bases in between. Time point of the sample: newly diagnosed GD, antithyroid drugs for less than 3 months. Preparation of the TCR library used RNA extracted from PBMCs. Separately, the same data were catalogued under a study of T cells in Graves' hyperthyroidism and ophthalmopathy. Per that study: It was considered stable Graves' hyperthyroidism when ophthalmopathy did not progress within 18 months.

The source of this sequence is a woman aged 35 to 60 with Graves disease. The sequencing here drew on peripheral blood mononuclear cells (PBMCs), taken at new diagnosis, from a patient treated with antithyroid drugs. The J gene is TRBJ1-1, the V gene TRBV6-5; weak D call: TRBD1 (5 bases). The CDR3 DNA reads as TGTGCCAGCAGTTACTTGAGGGCGGGGGACACTGAAGCTTTCTTT. Translation gives CASSYLRAGDTEAFF.